This T cell receptor beta chain was sequenced during a study of blood T cells in healthy people across ages. Study-wide findings and caveats: Diversity was estimated from one million T cells, and these estimates were considered underestimates. Getting older went along with TCR beta diversity per million T cells dropping roughly linearly.

Researchers isolated at least 6 million PBMCs per sample. CDR1 and CDR2 (germline): SGHDT, YYEEEE. CDR3 size: 17 residues. V was clipped by 4 bases and J by 1 base, with 19 bases between them. A J-beta primer mix and a sample-barcoded 5' primer were used in a second PCR of about 7 to 12 cycles. Each cDNA molecule carried a tag from a template-switch adaptor that contained 12 random nucleotides. One entry per CDR3 protein, called by TCRdb with MiXCR from the 5' RACE reads. The sample includes about a million distinct CDR3 sequences, roughly 47% seen only once; the top ten take 20% to 25%. A remark on this clonotype: The antigen remains undetermined.

The material sequenced was blood. This chain uses TRBV5-6 with TRBJ2-3, with D possibly TRBD2 on 5 matching bases. This receptor was identified in an older woman in good health. The CDR3 sequence is CASSLETGSRGTDTQYF. The CDR3 DNA reads TGTGCCAGCAGCCTCGAGACGGGATCACGCGGCACAGATACGCAGTATTTT.